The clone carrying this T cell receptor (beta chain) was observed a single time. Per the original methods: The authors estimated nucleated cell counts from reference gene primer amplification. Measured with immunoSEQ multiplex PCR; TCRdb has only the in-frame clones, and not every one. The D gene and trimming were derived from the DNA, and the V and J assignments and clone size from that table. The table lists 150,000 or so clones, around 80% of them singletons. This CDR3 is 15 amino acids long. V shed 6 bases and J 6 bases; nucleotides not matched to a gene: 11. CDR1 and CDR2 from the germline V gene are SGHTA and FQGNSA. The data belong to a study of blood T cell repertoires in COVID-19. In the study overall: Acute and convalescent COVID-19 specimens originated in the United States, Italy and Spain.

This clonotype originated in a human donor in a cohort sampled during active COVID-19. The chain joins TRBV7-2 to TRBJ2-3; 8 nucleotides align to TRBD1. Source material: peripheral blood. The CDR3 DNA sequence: TGTGCCAGCAGACCTGACAGGGGTTCATGGGATACGCAGTATTTT. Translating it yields CASRPDRGSWDTQYF. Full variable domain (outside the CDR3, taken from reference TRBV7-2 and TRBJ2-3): GAGVSQSPSNKVTEKGKDVELRCDPISGHTALYWYRQSLGQGLEFLIYFQGNSAPDKSGLPSDRFSAERTGGSVSTLTIQRTQQEDSAVYLCASRPDRGSWDTQYFGPGTRLTVL.